Listed here are 22 T cell receptor beta chains from one sample, sequenced in a study of blood T cell repertoires in COVID-19. TCRdb's copy holds only in-frame clones and misses some; the assay was immunoSEQ multiplex PCR. Among fewer than 300,000 clones, about 85% were seen once, and the ten largest hold 0.87%. The sequencing input was peripheral blood. The receptor source for this set is a human donor with COVID-19, enrolled during active disease. The donor label of this sample is uncertain.

This rearrangement joins TRBV7-2 to TRBJ2-1, with 12 bases that match TRBD2. V dropped 0 bases and J dropped 7; count of bases not matched to a gene: 1. Looked up from germline, CDR1 is SGHTA and CDR2 is FQGNSA. This CDR3 contains 15 residues. CDR3 nucleotides: TGTGCCAGCAGCTTAGCACTAGCGGGAGGTAATGAGCAGTTCTTC. Translated, it gives CASSLALAGGNEQFF.

The chain carries TRBV20-1 and TRBJ1-1, with D unclear. CDR1 is DFQATT and CDR2 is SNEGSKA in the germline V gene (reference sequence). V lost 8 bases and J lost 1, with 2 bases in between. There are 9 residues in the CDR3. Written as DNA, the CDR3 is TGCAGTCGGAACACTGAAGCTTTCTTT. This codes for CSRNTEAFF.

The chain employs TRBV5-5 and TRBJ2-7; 9 nucleotides line up with TRBD1. CDR3 length equals 15 residues. The germline V gene has CDR1 SGHKS and CDR2 YYEKEE (reference sequence). V shed 3 bases and J 4 bases; nucleotides not matched to a gene: 8. CDR3 sequence: CASSSNRGRVYEQYF. DNA of the CDR3: TGTGCCAGCAGCTCAAACAGGGGGCGCGTTTACGAGCAGTACTTC.

The rearrangement joins TRBV6-4 to TRBJ1-2, with D uncertain. The V and J ends lost 5 bases and 4 bases respectively, with 23 bases between them. Germline values: CDR1 MRHNA, CDR2 SNTAGT. The CDR3 is 17 amino acids. The CDR3 region is CASSQSSIGGGSYGYTF. The CDR3 DNA follows: TGTGCCAGCAGTCAATCTTCGATTGGAGGCGGCTCCTATGGCTACACCTTC.

The chain combines TRBV10-1 with TRBJ2-1; 7 nucleotides agree with TRBD2. After removal of 8 bases from V and 9 bases from J, the junction contained 10 bases not matched to a gene. From germline, CDR1 is WNHNN and CDR2 SYGVQD (reference sequence). This CDR3 contains 13 residues. Here the CDR3 DNA reads TGCGCCAGCCGCGAGCGGGAAATCGGTGAGCAGTTCTTC. As protein: CASREREIGEQFF.

The sample holds a few counts of this clone. The chain links TRBV28 to TRBJ2-1; maybe TRBD2 (5 bases). The CDR3 totals 11 residues. Trimming pared 8 bases from V and 9 bases from J, leaving 11 bases between. Germline CDR1 and CDR2: MDHEN and SYDVKM. The CDR3 region has the DNA TGTGCCAGCGCAGCGGCCCCTGAGCAGTTCTTC. It is translated as CASAAAPEQFF.

The chain couples TRBV10-3 to TRBJ2-5; TRBD2 matches at 7 bases. This CDR3 contains 15 residues. Trimming took 8 bases from V and 4 from J; bases not matched to a gene: 13. Germline-derived CDR1 and CDR2 are ENHRY and SYGVKD. DNA for the CDR3: TGTGCCATCTCCCGGGGGGAGGGATCCCGAGAGACCCAGTACTTC. Amino acid sequence: CAISRGEGSRETQYF.

This clone appeared a few times. The chain uses TRBV11-3 and TRBJ2-1, with D perhaps matching TRBD1 (6 bases). This CDR3 region has 15 residues. V was trimmed by 5 bases and J by 5 bases, leaving 16 bases between them. The germline gives CDR1 SGHNT, CDR2 YENEEA. The CDR3: CASSPRSRGNNEQFF. CDR3 DNA sequence: TGTGCCAGCAGCCCCCGGTCAAGGGGGAACAATGAGCAGTTCTTC. The full variable domain, completed using reference TRBV11-3 and TRBJ2-1, is EAGVVQSPRYKIIEKKQPVAFWCNPISGHNTLYWYLQNLGQGPELLIRYENEEAVDDSQLPKDRFSAERLKGVDSTLKIQPAELGDSAVYLCASSPRSRGNNEQFFGPGTRLTVL.

On this clone itself: Since a much larger clone is just one base distant, this may be a read error. The V gene is TRBV9, the J gene TRBJ1-3, with 7 bases matching TRBD1. Per germline, CDR1 SGDLS and CDR2 YYNGEE. With 4 bases clipped from V and 2 bases from J, the junction kept 3 bases outside the gene matches. The CDR3 is made up of 14 amino acids. The DNA for the CDR3 is TGTGCCAGCAGCTCCGGGACAGCTGGAAACACCATATATTTT. It is translated as CASSSGTAGNTIYF. The full variable domain, rest sourced from reference TRBV9 and TRBJ1-3, is DSGVTQTPKHLITATGQRVTLRCSPRSGDLSVYWYQQSLDQGLQFLIQYYNGEERAKGNILERFSAQQFPDLHSELNLSSLELGDSALYFCASSSGTAGNTIYFGEGSWLTVV.

V and J are TRBV5-5 and TRBJ1-2; D is perhaps TRBD1 (5 bases). Germline V gene lookup returns CDR1 SGHKS and CDR2 YYEKEE (reference sequence). The CDR3 length is 15 residues. Trimming took off 4 bases at V and 7 bases at J, with 20 bases between the two ends. The CDR3 DNA reads TGTGCCAGCAGCCTATTCACAGGCCTAGAAGCTGGCTACACCTTC. This codes for CASSLFTGLEAGYTF.

The rearrangement joins TRBV2 to TRBJ1-2; TRBD1 aligns across 7 bases. Germline V gives CDR1 SNHLY, CDR2 FYNNEI. J was trimmed by 1 base and V by 6 bases; bases with no gene match: 2. The CDR3 runs to 13 residues. The chain's CDR3 is CASRGDSNYGYTF. CDR3 bases: TGTGCCAGCAGAGGGGACAGTAACTATGGCTACACCTTC.

The gene calls are TRBV28 and TRBJ1-1; a weak D match, TRBD1 (5 bases). Per germline, CDR1 MDHEN and CDR2 SYDVKM. This CDR3 contains 14 residues. Trimming left V 2 bases short and J 0 bases short, with 7 bases between. CDR3 region: CASSLRGMNTEAFF. The CDR3 nucleotides are TGTGCCAGCAGTTTACGGGGGATGAACACTGAAGCTTTCTTT.

The chain is built from TRBV9 and TRBJ1-2, with D possibly TRBD1 on 6 matching bases. Germline values: CDR1 SGDLS, CDR2 YYNGEE. The V end was cut by 4 bases, the J end by 8 bases, with 24 bases between. CDR3 length equals 16 residues. CDR3 in amino acids: CASSTLFSGHGRGYTF. Here the CDR3 DNA reads TGTGCCAGCAGCACATTATTTTCGGGACACGGGAGGGGCTACACCTTC.

The rearrangement uses TRBV6-5 and TRBJ1-5; a possible D gene is TRBD1 (6 bases). This CDR3 region has 15 residues. V was cut by 6 bases and J by 3 bases, with 15 bases left in between. Germline loops: CDR1 MNHEY, CDR2 SVGAGI. CDR3 DNA: TGTGCCAGCAGCCAAACGACAGGTACCAATCAGCCCCAGCATTTT. Translated, it gives CASSQTTGTNQPQHF.

This chain connects TRBV9 to TRBJ1-6; TRBD1 aligns across 9 bases. Germline V gene lookup returns CDR1 SGDLS and CDR2 YYNGEE. The CDR3 runs to 15 residues. The V segment lost 4 bases and the J segment 7 bases; nucleotides outside the gene matches: 6. The CDR3 nucleotides read TGTGCCAGCAGCCCCCGGGACAGGGTAAATTCACCCCTCCACTTT. Translating gives CASSPRDRVNSPLHF.

The gene calls are TRBV7-2 and TRBJ1-1; no clear D. This CDR3 has 13 residues. With 1 base removed from V and 4 bases from J, the gap between germline ends came to 7 bases. CDR1 and CDR2 (germline): SGHTA, FQGNSA. The CDR3, as DNA: TGTGCCAGCAGCTTAGTACCAGGCACTGAAGCTTTCTTT. Translation: CASSLVPGTEAFF.

V usage is TRBV19 and J usage is TRBJ2-7, with TRBD2 as a possible D gene (6 bases). This CDR3 region has 13 residues. V gave up 4 bases and J gave up 7 bases, with 14 bases separating them. The germline V gene encodes CDR1 LNHDA and CDR2 SQIVND (reference sequence). The CDR3 reads CASSTPGGREQYF. In DNA, the CDR3 is TGTGCCAGTAGTACCCCCGGGGGAAGGGAGCAGTACTTC.

The chain has TRBV19 and TRBJ1-2; D gene unclear. There are 12 residues in the CDR3. V was pared by 2 bases and J by 7 bases, with 8 bases between. CDR1 and CDR2 (germline): LNHDA, SQIVND (reference sequence). In nucleotides, the CDR3 is TGTGCCAGTAGTATAAGGCCAGGTGGCTACACCTTC. As protein: CASSIRPGGYTF.

The chain links TRBV7-9 to TRBJ1-2; perhaps TRBD1 as D (5 bases). CDR3 length equals 15 residues. CDR1 SEHNR and CDR2 FQNEAQ come from the germline V gene (reference sequence). Trimming removed 5 bases at V and 2 bases at J, with 15 bases between. CDR3 amino acids: CASSPTLGANYGYTF. The DNA of the CDR3 is TGTGCCAGCAGCCCGACTCTAGGGGCCAACTATGGCTACACCTTC.

This clone showed up just once. This chain uses TRBV12-2 with TRBJ2-5; the table's D call TRBD2 went unverified against the DNA. TRBV12-2 has pseudogene status. CDR3 length: 17 amino acids. Here the CDR3 DNA reads TGTGCAAGTCGCTTAGAAACTGGAGGGCCCGTCCAAGAGACCCAGTACTTC. Its translation is CASRLETGGPVQETQYF.

V gene TRBV12-3 or TRBV12-4 combines with J gene TRBJ1-6; the D is unclear. This CDR3 is built from 11 residues. The V and J ends lost 7 bases and 13 bases respectively, with 11 bases between them. For the CDR3, the DNA is TGTGCCAGCACCCTCCTGGGCCCCCTCCACTTT. Encoded protein: CASTLLGPLHF.

The V gene is TRBV7-2, the J gene TRBJ1-3; 7 bases align to TRBD1. The CDR3 loop spans 16 amino acids. The V and J ends lost 5 bases and 4 bases, in that order; junction bases with no gene match: 11. Germline V gene lookup returns CDR1 SGHTA and CDR2 FQGNSA. The CDR3 region has the DNA TGTGCCAGCAGCCAGACGGGAGGGGGCGCCGGAAACACCATATATTTT. Translation: CASSQTGGGAGNTIYF.